A selection of T cell receptor beta chains follows, all from one sample in a study of blood T cell repertoires in COVID-19. Measured with immunoSEQ multiplex PCR; TCRdb has only the in-frame clones, and not every one. The profile shows some 250,000 clones, over 80% of them singletons. The specimen was PBMCs or T cells enriched from blood (not recorded which). These TCRs come from a human donor in a cohort exposed to, infected with or recovered from COVID-19 (not recorded which). The donor label of this sample is uncertain. The CDR3 runs from the conserved cysteine through the conserved F or W. The D gene is left open where the match is weak. A row's size may be missing; if present it is once, few, many or a size class.

v_gene: TRBV19; j_gene: TRBJ2-1; d_gene: .; abundance: .; CDR3nt: TGTGCCAGTAGGGAAGCGGGTCGGGTCTCCGCTGAGCAGTTCTTC; CDR3aa: CASREAGRVSAEQFF
v_gene: TRBV9; j_gene: TRBJ1-1; d_gene: .; abundance: .; CDR3nt: TGTGCCAGCAGCGGGACACATACAGGGCCAGTGAACACTGAAGCTTTCTTT; CDR3aa: CASSGTHTGPVNTEAFF
v_gene: TRBV19; j_gene: TRBJ1-1; d_gene: .; abundance: .; CDR3nt: TGTGCCAGTAGCGTCACGGGGAACACTGAAGCTTTCTTT; CDR3aa: CASSVTGNTEAFF
v_gene: TRBV9; j_gene: TRBJ2-3; d_gene: .; abundance: .; CDR3nt: TGTGCCAGCAGCGTCTTCCGGGGGGCTGTCACAGATACGCAGTATTTT; CDR3aa: CASSVFRGAVTDTQYF
v_gene: TRBV6-5; j_gene: TRBJ1-5; d_gene: .; abundance: .; CDR3nt: TGTGCCAGCACCCCGGGGGGGGTCGGCAATCAGCCCCAGCATTTT; CDR3aa: CASTPGGVGNQPQHF
v_gene: TRBV30; j_gene: TRBJ1-1; d_gene: TRBD1; abundance: .; CDR3nt: TGTGCCTGGAAAAGGGTTGGACAGGTAGACGCTGAAGCTTTCTTT; CDR3aa: CAWKRVGQVDAEAFF
v_gene: TRBV19; j_gene: TRBJ1-5; d_gene: .; abundance: .; CDR3nt: TGTGCCAGTAGTATTCCTCAAACCCTACAGCCCCAGCATTTT; CDR3aa: CASSIPQTLQPQHF
v_gene: TRBV9; j_gene: TRBJ2-3; d_gene: TRBD2; abundance: .; CDR3nt: TGTGCCAGCAGCCCTACCCATCTAGCGGGGGTCTCAGATACGCAGTATTTT; CDR3aa: CASSPTHLAGVSDTQYF
v_gene: TRBV30; j_gene: TRBJ1-5; d_gene: .; abundance: .; CDR3nt: TGTGCCTGGAAAGGGGTAAATCAGCCCCAGCATTTT; CDR3aa: CAWKGVNQPQHF
v_gene: TRBV7-9; j_gene: TRBJ1-4; d_gene: TRBD1; abundance: .; CDR3nt: TGTGCCAGCAGCTTAGGGGGACAGCCTAATGAAAAACTGTTTTTT; CDR3aa: CASSLGGQPNEKLFF
v_gene: TRBV5-1; j_gene: TRBJ1-1; d_gene: .; abundance: .; CDR3nt: TGCGCCAGCAGCTTGACAGGGAACACTGAAGCTTTCTTT; CDR3aa: CASSLTGNTEAFF
v_gene: TRBV21-1; j_gene: TRBJ2-7; d_gene: .; abundance: .; CDR3nt: TGTGCCAGCAGCAAGTACGGGGGTGACTACGAGCAGTACTTC; CDR3aa: CASSKYGGDYEQYF
v_gene: TRBV25-1; j_gene: TRBJ1-5; d_gene: TRBD1; abundance: .; CDR3nt: TGTGCCAGCAGAGGACAGGGCAATCAGCCCCAGCATTTT; CDR3aa: CASRGQGNQPQHF
v_gene: TRBV19; j_gene: TRBJ1-2; d_gene: TRBD1; abundance: .; CDR3nt: TGTGCCAGTGGACAGGGGTATGGCTACACCTTC; CDR3aa: CASGQGYGYTF
v_gene: TRBV6-5; j_gene: TRBJ1-2; d_gene: TRBD1; abundance: .; CDR3nt: TGTGCCAACCTTGGGGACAGGGCTAACTATGGCTACACCTTC; CDR3aa: CANLGDRANYGYTF
v_gene: TRBV5-1; j_gene: TRBJ1-3; d_gene: .; abundance: .; CDR3nt: TGCGCCAGCAGCTTGCTCTCCTTTGGAAACACCATATATTTT; CDR3aa: CASSLLSFGNTIYF
v_gene: TRBV2; j_gene: TRBJ1-2; d_gene: TRBD1; abundance: .; CDR3nt: TGTGCCAGCAGAGAGACAGGGGCCCTACCTGGCTACACCTTC; CDR3aa: CASRETGALPGYTF
v_gene: TRBV7-2; j_gene: TRBJ1-2; d_gene: TRBD1; abundance: .; CDR3nt: TGTGCCAGCAGCCTCTCCGGGACAGGGGGAGGTGGCTACACCTTC; CDR3aa: CASSLSGTGGGGYTF
v_gene: TRBV5-5; j_gene: TRBJ2-7; d_gene: .; abundance: .; CDR3nt: TGTGCCAGCAGCTTGCGGGGGGCTGACGAGCAGTACTTC; CDR3aa: CASSLRGADEQYF
v_gene: TRBV6-1; j_gene: TRBJ2-2; d_gene: .; abundance: .; CDR3nt: TGTGCCAGCAGTGATATCGATCGGTCCACGCCGTTTTTT; CDR3aa: CASSDIDRSTPFF
v_gene: TRBV2; j_gene: TRBJ2-3; d_gene: .; abundance: few; CDR3nt: TGTGCCAGCGGGGGGGCCACAGATACGCAGTATTTT; CDR3aa: CASGGATDTQYF
v_gene: TRBV7-2; j_gene: TRBJ2-7; d_gene: TRBD2; abundance: once; CDR3nt: TGTGCCAGCAGCTTATCTTCCAGCGGGGACTACGAGCAGTACTTC; CDR3aa: CASSLSSSGDYEQYF
v_gene: TRBV3-1/TRBV3-2; j_gene: TRBJ2-7; d_gene: TRBD2; abundance: .; CDR3nt: TGTGCCAGCAGCCAAAGCGGGGGCCCCTACGAGCAGTACTTC; CDR3aa: CASSQSGGPYEQYF
v_gene: TRBV3-1/TRBV3-2; j_gene: TRBJ1-2; d_gene: .; abundance: .; CDR3nt: TGTGCCAGCAGCCAAGGCGGGACGGCATATGGCTACACCTTC; CDR3aa: CASSQGGTAYGYTF
v_gene: TRBV9; j_gene: TRBJ2-5; d_gene: TRBD2; abundance: .; CDR3nt: TGTGCCAGCAGCCTCTCTAGCGGGGGCCAAGAGACCCAGTACTTC; CDR3aa: CASSLSSGGQETQYF
v_gene: TRBV19; j_gene: TRBJ1-1; d_gene: .; abundance: .; CDR3nt: TGTGCCAGTAGCTTGGACAGTAACACTGAAGCTTTCTTT; CDR3aa: CASSLDSNTEAFF
v_gene: TRBV19; j_gene: TRBJ1-5; d_gene: .; abundance: .; CDR3nt: TGTGCCAGTAGTATCGACAGTAGCAATCAGCCCCAGCATTTT; CDR3aa: CASSIDSSNQPQHF
v_gene: TRBV5-4; j_gene: TRBJ2-2; d_gene: .; abundance: .; CDR3nt: TGTGCCAGCAGCCGCCCCAGCAGGGAGGGGGACGGGGAGCTGTTTTTT; CDR3aa: CASSRPSREGDGELFF
v_gene: TRBV7-6; j_gene: TRBJ1-6; d_gene: TRBD1; abundance: few; CDR3nt: TGTGCCAGCAGCTTAGAGGGGGCAGGGGCAGGTTCACCCCTCCACTTT; CDR3aa: CASSLEGAGAGSPLHF
v_gene: TRBV19; j_gene: TRBJ1-5; d_gene: .; abundance: .; CDR3nt: TGTGCCAGTAGTATAGTCGGTAATCAGCCCCAGCATTTT; CDR3aa: CASSIVGNQPQHF
v_gene: TRBV29-1; j_gene: TRBJ2-1; d_gene: .; abundance: .; CDR3nt: TGCAGCGTTGGGTTAGTGGCAGGTGGCAATGAGCAGTTCTTC; CDR3aa: CSVGLVAGGNEQFF
v_gene: TRBV27; j_gene: TRBJ1-4; d_gene: .; abundance: .; CDR3nt: TGTGCCAGCAGTTTGGGGAGGGGAGGTAGCGAAAAACTGTTTTTT; CDR3aa: CASSLGRGGSEKLFF
v_gene: TRBV6-5; j_gene: TRBJ1-5; d_gene: .; abundance: .; CDR3nt: TGTGCCAGCAGTTACTCTGCCGGTAGCAATCAGCCCCAGCATTTT; CDR3aa: CASSYSAGSNQPQHF
v_gene: TRBV3-1/TRBV3-2; j_gene: TRBJ1-2; d_gene: .; abundance: .; CDR3nt: TGTGCCAGCAGCCAAGGGAGTAAGGGAGCTAACTATGGCTACACCTTC; CDR3aa: CASSQGSKGANYGYTF
v_gene: TRBV4-1; j_gene: TRBJ2-3; d_gene: TRBD1; abundance: .; CDR3nt: TGCGCCAGCAGGCCTCCGGGACAGGGGAAGCCAGATACGCAGTATTTT; CDR3aa: CASRPPGQGKPDTQYF
v_gene: TRBV4-2; j_gene: TRBJ2-1; d_gene: TRBD2; abundance: .; CDR3nt: TGTGCCAGCAGCCAAGAGGGCGGGGGAGGGTACAATGAGCAGTTCTTC; CDR3aa: CASSQEGGGGYNEQFF
v_gene: TRBV6-5; j_gene: TRBJ2-7; d_gene: TRBD2; abundance: .; CDR3nt: TGTGCCAGCAGTAGACTAGCGGGGCCCTACGAGCAGTACTTC; CDR3aa: CASSRLAGPYEQYF
v_gene: TRBV7-9; j_gene: TRBJ1-2; d_gene: .; abundance: .; CDR3nt: TGTGCCAGCAGCTTAGCGAGCAGGGTTGGAAGTGATGGCTACACCTTC; CDR3aa: CASSLASRVGSDGYTF
v_gene: TRBV6-1; j_gene: TRBJ1-2; d_gene: .; abundance: .; CDR3nt: TGTGCCAGCAGTGACCGAGGCGGATACTATGGCTACACCTTC; CDR3aa: CASSDRGGYYGYTF
v_gene: TRBV5-5; j_gene: TRBJ1-6; d_gene: .; abundance: .; CDR3nt: TGTGCCAGCAGGGCGGATTGGCAGGGGACTTCACCCCTCCACTTT; CDR3aa: CASRADWQGTSPLHF
v_gene: TRBV6-6; j_gene: TRBJ2-6; d_gene: .; abundance: .; CDR3nt: TGTGCCAGCAGTTACTCGCGAGGGGCCAACGTCCTGACTTTC; CDR3aa: CASSYSRGANVLTF
v_gene: TRBV7-6; j_gene: TRBJ1-5; d_gene: TRBD1; abundance: once; CDR3nt: TGTGCCAGCAGCTTAGGGGCAGGGGGCATGAGCAATCAGCCCCAGCATTTT; CDR3aa: CASSLGAGGMSNQPQHF
v_gene: TRBV5-1; j_gene: TRBJ1-4; d_gene: TRBD1; abundance: few; CDR3nt: TGCGCCAGCAGCGAGACAGGGGAGTATGAAAAACTGTTTTTT; CDR3aa: CASSETGEYEKLFF
v_gene: TRBV6-5; j_gene: TRBJ2-3; d_gene: TRBD1; abundance: .; CDR3nt: TGTGCCAGCAGTTTACAGGGGTCCTCCACAGATACGCAGTATTTT; CDR3aa: CASSLQGSSTDTQYF
v_gene: TRBV5-5; j_gene: TRBJ2-7; d_gene: .; abundance: .; CDR3nt: TGTGCCAGCAGCTTAATTCCCCAGACAAGTTTCTACGAGCAGTACTTC; CDR3aa: CASSLIPQTSFYEQYF
v_gene: TRBV7-9; j_gene: TRBJ2-1; d_gene: TRBD1; abundance: .; CDR3nt: TGTGCCAGCAGCCCGGGACAGGGACATGATGAGCAGTTCTTC; CDR3aa: CASSPGQGHDEQFF
v_gene: TRBV6-5; j_gene: TRBJ2-7; d_gene: TRBD1; abundance: .; CDR3nt: TGTGCCAGCAGGGTAGGACAGGGGGACGAGCAGTACTTC; CDR3aa: CASRVGQGDEQYF
v_gene: TRBV5-1; j_gene: TRBJ2-3; d_gene: TRBD1; abundance: .; CDR3nt: TGCGCCAGCAGTCCTACGACAGGGGGACAGGATACGCAGTATTTT; CDR3aa: CASSPTTGGQDTQYF
v_gene: TRBV5-1; j_gene: TRBJ2-7; d_gene: TRBD1; abundance: .; CDR3nt: TGCGCCAGCAGCGTGACGGGACAGGGAGTCAACGAGCAGTACTTC; CDR3aa: CASSVTGQGVNEQYF
v_gene: TRBV5-6; j_gene: TRBJ2-5; d_gene: .; abundance: .; CDR3nt: TGTGCCAGCAGCCCCTTTATGGAGCAAGAGACCCAGTACTTC; CDR3aa: CASSPFMEQETQYF
v_gene: TRBV19; j_gene: TRBJ2-2; d_gene: .; abundance: .; CDR3nt: TGTGCCAGTAGTCTTAGACTCGGCTCGAACACCGGGGAGCTGTTTTTT; CDR3aa: CASSLRLGSNTGELFF
v_gene: TRBV19; j_gene: TRBJ1-5; d_gene: .; abundance: .; CDR3nt: TGTGCCAGTGGGGAGGGCGGAAGCAATCAGCCCCAGCATTTT; CDR3aa: CASGEGGSNQPQHF
v_gene: TRBV14; j_gene: TRBJ1-2; d_gene: .; abundance: .; CDR3nt: TGTGCCAGCAGCCGGGGGGATGGTTCCTATGGCTACACCTTC; CDR3aa: CASSRGDGSYGYTF